This T cell receptor (beta chain) is from a study of blood T cell repertoires in COVID-19. Study details: COVID-19 samples, acute and convalescent, were from the United States, Italy and Spain. T cells, B-cell-depleted T cells, or PBMCs supplied cDNA or gDNA.

Assay used: immunoSEQ multiplex PCR; TCRdb lists only in-frame clones, some missing. The table records roughly 200,000 clones, 75% to 90% of them present only once. V was shortened by 3 bases and J by 6 bases, with 21 bases between the two germline ends. Germline V gives CDR1 SGHTA, CDR2 FQGTGA. CDR3 length: 17 residues. The specimen sequenced was peripheral blood. The source is a human donor with active or convalescent COVID-19. The donor label of this sample is uncertain. This chain links TRBV7-3 with TRBJ2-1, with D perhaps matching TRBD2 (5 bases). CDR3 region: CASSFLPLSQAGNEQFF. In nucleotides, the CDR3 is TGTGCCAGCAGCTTTCTACCGCTAAGTCAGGCGGGCAATGAGCAGTTCTTC.